This T cell receptor (beta chain) stems from a study of human T cells and chemical hapten exposure. On the study more broadly: Doses of diphenylcyclopropenone went to the patients' scalps weekly throughout the roughly 22-week study.

TCRdb analysed the RACE reads with MiXCR anew, one entry per CDR3 protein. The table has some 170,000 distinct CDR3 sequences, about a quarter seen once. CDR1 is SGHTA and CDR2 is FQGNSA in the germline V gene. This CDR3 comprises 12 residues. The V gene lost 7 bases and the J gene lost 5 bases, with 9 bases spanning the gap. Time point specified: patch test 3, about 24 weeks after DPC sensitization. Noted treatment: therapeutic diphenylcyclopropenone sensitization with weekly scalp DPC. Participating donors were patients with alopecia, aged 18 to 70 years, considered appropriate candidates for DPC. V and J are TRBV7-2 and TRBJ2-1; the D gene is possibly TRBD2 (5 bases). This TCR came from a woman between 18 and 30 years old with alopecia areata. Some clones in this sample may be carry-over from other donors' samples. The sequencing here drew on whole blood, taken in connection with sensitization to the hapten diphenylcyclopropenone (DPC). Written as DNA, the CDR3 is TGTGCCAGCACCTCTAGCCACAATGAGCAGTTCTTC. This gives the protein CASTSSHNEQFF.